This TCR beta chain was recorded in a study of immune characterization of retroperitoneal liposarcoma. TCRdb re-analysed the PCR reads in MiXCR, keeping a single row per CDR3 protein. The sample lists roughly 12,000 distinct CDR3 sequences; roughly 28% were seen once. The CDR3 length is 14 residues. V dropped 2 bases and J dropped 5 bases, with 12 bases sitting between them. The chain uses TRBV12-3 or TRBV12-4 and TRBJ1-1; D might be TRBD1 (6 bases). The receptor's source is a female donor with retroperitoneal liposarcoma. Sequenced input: tumor tissue. In nucleotides, the CDR3 is TGTGCCAGCAGTTTAAAGGTAGGGGGGACTGAAGCTTTCTTT. Translating gives CASSLKVGGTEAFF.